The clone carrying this T cell receptor (beta chain) showed up just a few times. TCRdb fed the 5' RACE reads into MiXCR, producing one record per CDR3 protein. The table has about 500,000 distinct CDR3 sequences, roughly 20% seen once; the top ten hold roughly an eighth. V lost 6 bases to trimming and J lost 0 bases, with 11 bases between them. The CDR3 sequence is 14 residues long. The source of the sample is a study of T-cell memory formation after mild COVID-19. Sequences were obtained from PBMCs or a T cell subset sorted from them (not recorded which). The receptor was derived from an adult woman who had mild COVID-19 (a few samples of this study predate the infection). Cell type and time point are not known. The V and J genes are TRBV12-3 or TRBV12-4 and TRBJ2-5; perhaps TRBD1 as D (5 bases). CDR3 in DNA: TGTGCCAGCAGCCTCGGACAAAACCAAGAGACCCAGTACTTC. It encodes CASSLGQNQETQYF.